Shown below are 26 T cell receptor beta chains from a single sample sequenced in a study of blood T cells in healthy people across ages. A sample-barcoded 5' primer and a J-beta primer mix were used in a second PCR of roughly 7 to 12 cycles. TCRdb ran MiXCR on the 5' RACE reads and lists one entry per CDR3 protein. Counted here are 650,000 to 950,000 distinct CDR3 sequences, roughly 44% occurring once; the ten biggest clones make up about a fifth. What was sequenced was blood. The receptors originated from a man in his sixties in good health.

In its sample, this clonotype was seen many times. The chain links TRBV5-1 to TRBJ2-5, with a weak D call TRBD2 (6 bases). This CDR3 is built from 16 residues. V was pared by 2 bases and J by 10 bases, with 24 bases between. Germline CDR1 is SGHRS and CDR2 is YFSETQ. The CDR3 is CASSLGRDSQIDGQYF. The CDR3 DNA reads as TGCGCCAGCAGCTTAGGCCGGGACTCCCAAATAGATGGCCAGTACTTC.

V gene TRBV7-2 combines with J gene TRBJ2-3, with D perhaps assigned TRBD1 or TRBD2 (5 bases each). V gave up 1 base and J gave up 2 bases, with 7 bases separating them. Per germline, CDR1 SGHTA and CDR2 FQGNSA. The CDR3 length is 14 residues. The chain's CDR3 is CASSLDGTTDTQYF. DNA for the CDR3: TGTGCCAGCAGCTTAGACGGGACCACAGATACGCAGTATTTT.

The CDR3 DNA is TGTGCCAGCAGCAAACCCCCAGGGGTCGCCTATGGCTACACCTTC. Amino acid sequence: CASSKPPGVAYGYTF. V is TRBV21-1 and J is TRBJ1-2; TRBD1, the table's D call, lacks a check against the DNA. TRBV21-1 is given as a pseudogene. The CDR3 is 15 residues long.

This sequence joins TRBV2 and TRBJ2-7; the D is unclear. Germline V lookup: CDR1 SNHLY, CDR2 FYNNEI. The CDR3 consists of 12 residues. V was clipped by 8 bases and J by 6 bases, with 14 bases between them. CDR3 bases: TGTGCCAGCGGCCCTGCGTGGGTCGAGCAGTACTTC. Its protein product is CASGPAWVEQYF. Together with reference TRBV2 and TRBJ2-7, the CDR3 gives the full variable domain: EPEVTQTPSHQVTQMGQEVILRCVPISNHLYFYWYRQILGQKVEFLVSFYNNEISEKSEIFDDQFSVERPDGSNFTLKIRSTKLEDSAMYFCASGPAWVEQYFGPGTRLTVT.

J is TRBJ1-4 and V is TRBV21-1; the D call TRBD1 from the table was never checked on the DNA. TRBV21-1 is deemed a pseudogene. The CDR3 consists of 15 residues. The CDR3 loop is CASSKLQGKNEKLFF. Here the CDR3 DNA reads TGTGCCAGCAGCAAACTTCAGGGGAAGAATGAAAAACTGTTTTTT.

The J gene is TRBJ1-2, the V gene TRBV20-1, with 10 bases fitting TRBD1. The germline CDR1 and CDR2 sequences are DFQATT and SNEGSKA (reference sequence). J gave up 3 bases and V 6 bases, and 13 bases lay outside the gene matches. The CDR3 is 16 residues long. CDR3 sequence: CSALPDRGSSHYGYTF. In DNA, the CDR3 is TGCAGTGCGCTCCCGGACAGGGGGTCCTCGCACTATGGCTACACCTTC.

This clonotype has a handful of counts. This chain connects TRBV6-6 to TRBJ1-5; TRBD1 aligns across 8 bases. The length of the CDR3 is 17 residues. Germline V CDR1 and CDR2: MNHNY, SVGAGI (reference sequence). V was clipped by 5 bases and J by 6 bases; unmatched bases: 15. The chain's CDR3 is CASSLRTGRELGQPQHF. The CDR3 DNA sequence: TGTGCCAGCAGTCTCCGGACAGGGAGAGAGTTAGGTCAGCCCCAGCATTTT.

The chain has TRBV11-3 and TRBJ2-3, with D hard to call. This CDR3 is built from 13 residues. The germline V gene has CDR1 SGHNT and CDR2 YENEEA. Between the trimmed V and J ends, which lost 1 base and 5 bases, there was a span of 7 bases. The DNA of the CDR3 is TGTGCCAGCAGCTTAGGCGCAGTAGATACGCAGTATTTT. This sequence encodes CASSLGAVDTQYF.

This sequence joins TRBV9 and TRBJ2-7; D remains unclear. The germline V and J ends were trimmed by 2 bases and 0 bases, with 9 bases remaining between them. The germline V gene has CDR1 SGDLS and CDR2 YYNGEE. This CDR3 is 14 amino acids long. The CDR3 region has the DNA TGTGCCAGCAGCGTTGCTACTGGCTCCTACGAGCAGTACTTC. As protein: CASSVATGSYEQYF.

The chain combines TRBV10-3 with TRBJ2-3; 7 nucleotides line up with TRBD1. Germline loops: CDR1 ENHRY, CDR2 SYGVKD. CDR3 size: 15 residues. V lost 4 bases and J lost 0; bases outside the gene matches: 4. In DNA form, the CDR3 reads TGTGCCATCAGTGGGGGACAGCGGAGCACAGATACGCAGTATTTT. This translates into CAISGGQRSTDTQYF.

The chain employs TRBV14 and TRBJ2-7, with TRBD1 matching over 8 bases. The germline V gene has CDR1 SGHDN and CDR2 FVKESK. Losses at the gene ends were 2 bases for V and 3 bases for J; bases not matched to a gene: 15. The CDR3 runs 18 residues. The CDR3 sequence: CASSQHPRQGTSFYEQYF. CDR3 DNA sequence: TGTGCCAGCAGCCAACACCCTCGACAGGGGACTTCTTTCTACGAGCAGTACTTC.

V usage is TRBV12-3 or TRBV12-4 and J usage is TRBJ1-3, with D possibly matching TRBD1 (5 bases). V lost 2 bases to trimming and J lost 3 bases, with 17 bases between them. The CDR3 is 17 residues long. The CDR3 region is CASSLYIGSGSGNTIYF. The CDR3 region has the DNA TGTGCCAGCAGTTTATATATTGGGTCAGGGAGTGGAAACACCATATATTTT.

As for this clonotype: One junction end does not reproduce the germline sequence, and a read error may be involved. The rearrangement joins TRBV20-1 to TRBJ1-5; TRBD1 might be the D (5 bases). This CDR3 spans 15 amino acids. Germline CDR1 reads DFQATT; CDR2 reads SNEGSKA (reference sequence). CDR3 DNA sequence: TGCAGTACGGGGCCAGGGACTCGGAGCAATCAGCTCCAGCATTTT. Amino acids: CSTGPGTRSNQLQHF.

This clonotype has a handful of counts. CDR3 amino acids: CASSLGGINGYTF. The DNA of the CDR3 is TGTGCCAGCAGCTTGGGTGGAATAAATGGCTACACCTTC. V is TRBV5-6 and J is TRBJ1-2, with D uncertain. Trimming took 0 bases from V and 6 from J, leaving 9 bases between them. The CDR3 totals 13 residues. The germline gives CDR1 SGHDT, CDR2 YYEEEE.

The CDR3: CASSLVASGGYEQYF. Written as DNA, the CDR3 is TGTGCCAGCAGCTTAGTAGCTAGCGGGGGCTACGAGCAGTACTTC. The chain is built from TRBV7-9 and TRBJ2-7, with 10 nucleotides matching TRBD2. Germline V gene data show CDR1 as SEHNR and CDR2 as FQNEAQ (reference sequence). V lost 1 base to trimming and J lost 3 bases; unmatched junction nucleotides: 3. This CDR3 is built from 15 residues.

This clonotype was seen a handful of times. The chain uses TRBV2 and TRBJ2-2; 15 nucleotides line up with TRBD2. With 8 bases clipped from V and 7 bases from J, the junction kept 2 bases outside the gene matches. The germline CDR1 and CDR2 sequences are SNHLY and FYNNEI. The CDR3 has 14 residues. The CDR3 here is CASGLAGGLGELFF. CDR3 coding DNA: TGTGCCAGCGGACTAGCGGGGGGGCTCGGGGAGCTGTTTTTT.

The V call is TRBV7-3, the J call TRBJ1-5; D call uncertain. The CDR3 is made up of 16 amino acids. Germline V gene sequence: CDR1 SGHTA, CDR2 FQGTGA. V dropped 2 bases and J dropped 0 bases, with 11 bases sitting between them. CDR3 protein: CASSLEPADSNQPQHF. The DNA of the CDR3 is TGTGCCAGCAGCTTAGAGCCCGCGGATAGCAATCAGCCCCAGCATTTT.

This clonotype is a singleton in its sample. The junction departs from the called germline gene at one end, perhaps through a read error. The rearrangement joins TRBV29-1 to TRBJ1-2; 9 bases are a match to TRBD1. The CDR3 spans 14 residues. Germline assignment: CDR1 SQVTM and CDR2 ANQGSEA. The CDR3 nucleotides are TGCAGCGTGGGGGACAGGGATGAAAAGTATGGCCACACCTTC. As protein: CSVGDRDEKYGHTF.

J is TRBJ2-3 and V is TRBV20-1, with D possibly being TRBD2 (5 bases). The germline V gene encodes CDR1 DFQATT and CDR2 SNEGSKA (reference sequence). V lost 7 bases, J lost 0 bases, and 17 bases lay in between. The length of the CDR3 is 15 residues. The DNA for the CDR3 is TGCAGTGTTCCAAGCGGATCTACTAGCACAGATACGCAGTATTTT. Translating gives CSVPSGSTSTDTQYF.

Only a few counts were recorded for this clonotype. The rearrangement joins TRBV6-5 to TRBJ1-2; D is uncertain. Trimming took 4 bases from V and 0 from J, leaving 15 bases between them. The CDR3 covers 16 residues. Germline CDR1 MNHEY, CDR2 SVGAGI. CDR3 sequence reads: CASSFIRTATNYGYTF. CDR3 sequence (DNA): TGTGCCAGCAGTTTTATAAGGACGGCCACTAACTATGGCTACACCTTC.

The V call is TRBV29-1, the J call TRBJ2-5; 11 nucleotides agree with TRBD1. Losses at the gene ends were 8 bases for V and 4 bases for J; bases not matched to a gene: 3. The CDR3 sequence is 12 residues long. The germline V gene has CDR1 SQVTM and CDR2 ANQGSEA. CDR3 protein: CSIGQGAETQYF. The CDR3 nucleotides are TGCAGCATCGGACAGGGGGCAGAGACCCAGTACTTC.

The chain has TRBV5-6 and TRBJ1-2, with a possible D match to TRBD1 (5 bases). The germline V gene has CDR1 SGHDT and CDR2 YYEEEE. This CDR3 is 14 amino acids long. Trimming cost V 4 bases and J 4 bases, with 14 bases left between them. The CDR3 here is CASSARGESYGYTF. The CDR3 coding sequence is TGTGCCAGCAGCGCGAGGGGCGAGAGCTATGGCTACACCTTC.

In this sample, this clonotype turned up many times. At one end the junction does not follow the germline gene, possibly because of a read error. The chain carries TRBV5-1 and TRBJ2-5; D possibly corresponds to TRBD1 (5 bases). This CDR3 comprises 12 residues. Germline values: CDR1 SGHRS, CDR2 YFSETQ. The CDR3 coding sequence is TGTGCCAGCAGTACAGGCCAAGAGACCCAGTACTTC. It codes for CASSTGQETQYF.

CDR3 region: CASSLVALADSGYTF. CDR3 sequence (DNA): TGTGCCAGCAGCTTAGTAGCATTGGCTGACTCAGGCTACACCTTC. The V call is TRBV7-9, the J call TRBJ1-2, with D unresolved. Trimming cost V 1 base and J 8 bases, with 17 bases left between them. The V gene's germline CDR1 is SEHNR and CDR2 FQNEAQ (reference sequence). The CDR3 loop spans 15 amino acids. Full variable domain (rest looked up from reference TRBV7-9 and TRBJ1-2): DTGVSQNPRHKITKRGQNVTFRCDPISEHNRLYWYRQTLGQGPEFLTYFQNEAQLEKSRLLSDRFSAERPKGSFSTLEIQRTEQGDSAMYLCASSLVALADSGYTFGSGTRLTVV.

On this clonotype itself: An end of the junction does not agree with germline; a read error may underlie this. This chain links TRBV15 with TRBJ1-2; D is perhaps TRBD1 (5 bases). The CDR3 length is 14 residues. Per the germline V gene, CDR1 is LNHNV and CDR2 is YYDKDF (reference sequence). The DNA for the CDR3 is TGTGCCACCAGCAGACGGGGCAGGGAGGGTGGCCACACCTTC. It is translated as CATSRRGREGGHTF.

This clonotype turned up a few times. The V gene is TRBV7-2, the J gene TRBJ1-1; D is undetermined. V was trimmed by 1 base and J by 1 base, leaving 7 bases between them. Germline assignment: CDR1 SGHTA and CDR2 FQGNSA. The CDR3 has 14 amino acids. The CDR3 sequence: CASSLGGKNTEAFF. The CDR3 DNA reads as TGTGCCAGCAGCTTAGGTGGTAAGAACACTGAAGCTTTCTTT.